One and the same sample provided the 15 T cell receptor beta chains below, sequenced in a study of blood T cell repertoires in COVID-19. Sequencing used immunoSEQ multiplex PCR; TCRdb keeps in-frame clones, though not all of them. The data hold approximately 270,000 clones, with 70% to 90% observed a single time. Sequencing was done on a sample of PBMCs or T cells enriched from blood (not recorded which). The origin of the receptors is a woman aged 30 to 39 with acute COVID-19.

The chain is built from TRBV7-2 and TRBJ1-5, with 8 bases matching TRBD1. Germline V lookup: CDR1 SGHTA, CDR2 FQGNSA. The junction had 5 bases not matched to a gene; V was cut back by 2 bases and J by 2 bases. The CDR3 consists of 16 residues. Written as DNA, the CDR3 is TGTGCCAGCAGCTTAACAGGGGGAGCGGGCAATCAGCCCCAGCATTTT. As protein: CASSLTGGAGNQPQHF. The variable domain in full, completed from reference TRBV7-2 and TRBJ1-5, reads GAGVSQSPSNKVTEKGKDVELRCDPISGHTALYWYRQSLGQGLEFLIYFQGNSAPDKSGLPSDRFSAERTGGSVSTLTIQRTQQEDSAVYLCASSLTGGAGNQPQHFGDGTRLSIL.

The chain has TRBV6-2 or TRBV6-3 and TRBJ1-5; D might be TRBD1 (5 bases). This CDR3 region has 18 residues. V gave up 5 bases and J gave up 0 bases, with 20 bases separating them. Germline CDR1 reads MNHEY; CDR2 reads SVGEGT. The CDR3 reads CASSGRGGRLYSNQPQHF. The CDR3 DNA follows: TGTGCCAGCAGTGGGAGGGGAGGGAGGCTTTATAGCAATCAGCCCCAGCATTTT.

This clone was seen just once. The J gene is TRBJ2-1, the V gene TRBV28; 8 positions agree with TRBD2. The CDR3 is 16 residues long. Germline loops: CDR1 MDHEN, CDR2 SYDVKM. The ends lost 3 bases at V and 0 bases at J; junction bases unmatched: 4. The CDR3 loop is CASSFQRESSYNEQFF. The CDR3 region has the DNA TGTGCCAGCAGTTTCCAGCGGGAGAGCTCCTACAATGAGCAGTTCTTC. The variable domain in full, with the rest retrieved from reference TRBV28 and TRBJ2-1, is DVKVTQSSRYLVKRTGEKVFLECVQDMDHENMFWYRQDPGLGLRLIYFSYDVKMKEKGDIPEGYSVSREKKERFSLILESASTNQTSMYLCASSFQRESSYNEQFFGPGTRLTVL.

The genes are TRBV3-1 (or the pseudogene TRBV3-2) and TRBJ2-1; TRBD2 aligns across 8 bases. This CDR3 region has 15 residues. Germline-derived CDR1 and CDR2 are LGHDT and YNNKEL (reference sequence). After removal of 2 bases from V and 2 bases from J, the junction contained 2 bases not matched to a gene. The CDR3 loop is CASSQTSGAYNEQFF. The CDR3 DNA follows: TGTGCCAGCAGCCAAACTAGCGGAGCCTACAATGAGCAGTTCTTC.

V gene TRBV6-1 combines with J gene TRBJ1-1; TRBD1 is a possible D gene (5 bases). Germline loops: CDR1 MNHNS, CDR2 SASEGT. The CDR3 loop spans 14 amino acids. V dropped 3 bases and J dropped 2 bases, with 10 bases sitting between them. The CDR3 DNA is TGTGCCAGCAGTGAGTCAGGGTTAAACACTGAAGCTTTCTTT. Translated, it gives CASSESGLNTEAFF.

The chain has TRBV27 and TRBJ2-1; 8 nucleotides line up with TRBD2. Germline V lookup: CDR1 MNHEY, CDR2 SMNVEV (reference sequence). Trimming removed 3 bases from V and 9 bases from J; junction bases left unmatched: 4. The CDR3 is 13 residues long. The DNA for the CDR3 is TGTGCCAGCAGTTTCGGGGGGGCAGGTGAGCAGTTCTTC. As protein: CASSFGGAGEQFF.

The chain uses TRBV5-1 and TRBJ2-2; D is uncertain. This CDR3 has 13 amino acids. The V end was cut by 4 bases, the J end by 1 base, with 5 bases between. The germline CDR1 and CDR2 sequences are SGHRS and YFSETQ. The CDR3 loop reads CASSPENTGELFF. For the CDR3, the DNA is TGCGCCAGCAGCCCAGAGAACACCGGGGAGCTGTTTTTT.

The chain combines TRBV28 with TRBJ2-2; perhaps TRBD2 as D (5 bases). This CDR3 contains 15 residues. Germline V CDR1 and CDR2: MDHEN, SYDVKM. V was cut by 7 bases and J by 0 bases, with 12 bases left in between. The CDR3 nucleotides read TGTGCCAGCAATGGAGCGGACGCGAACACCGGGGAGCTGTTTTTT. Its translation is CASNGADANTGELFF.

This rearrangement joins TRBV5-1 to TRBJ2-2; D might be TRBD2 (5 bases). Trimming removed 7 bases at V and 1 base at J, with 17 bases between. Germline V lookup: CDR1 SGHRS, CDR2 YFSETQ. The CDR3 extends over 16 amino acids. The CDR3 is CASVASPERNTGELFF. CDR3 DNA sequence: TGCGCCAGCGTAGCGAGCCCGGAAAGGAACACCGGGGAGCTGTTTTTT.

The chain couples TRBV9 to TRBJ2-1, with D possibly being TRBD2 (5 bases). Per germline, CDR1 SGDLS and CDR2 YYNGEE. This CDR3 has 16 residues. V lost 5 bases, J lost 3 bases, and 18 bases lay in between. CDR3 DNA: TGTGCCAGCAGTCGCGGACTCGATCTGATCTACAATGAGCAGTTCTTC. It yields the protein CASSRGLDLIYNEQFF.

The chain has TRBV5-1 and TRBJ1-2; no firm D call. The CDR3 totals 15 residues. Between the trimmed V and J ends, which lost 4 bases and 2 bases, there was a span of 15 bases. CDR1 and CDR2 (germline): SGHRS, YFSETQ. CDR3 amino acids: CASSLGAGNNYGYTF. In DNA form, the CDR3 reads TGCGCCAGCAGCCTTGGTGCCGGGAACAACTATGGCTACACCTTC.

The chain combines TRBV6-5 with TRBJ1-2; 7 bases are shared with TRBD1. V dropped 5 bases and J dropped 4; count of bases not matched to a gene: 4. Germline-derived CDR1 and CDR2 are MNHEY and SVGAGI. This CDR3 comprises 13 residues. In DNA, the CDR3 is TGTGCCAGCAGTCGGACAGGACTCTATGGCTACACCTTC. Encoded protein: CASSRTGLYGYTF.

The chain joins TRBV28 to TRBJ1-5; maybe TRBD1 (6 bases). Germline V gene sequence: CDR1 MDHEN, CDR2 SYDVKM. V was clipped by 5 bases and J by 0 bases, with 20 bases between them. This CDR3 contains 18 residues. In DNA, the CDR3 is TGTGCCAGCAGTCAGCGGACCTGGGAGACAGGTAGCAATCAGCCCCAGCATTTT. Encoded protein: CASSQRTWETGSNQPQHF.

The chain is built from TRBV5-1 and TRBJ2-7; 9 nucleotides match TRBD1. Germline V gene data show CDR1 as SGHRS and CDR2 as YFSETQ. With V trimmed by 4 bases and J by 2 bases, 10 bases remained unmatched. The CDR3 is 16 amino acids. CDR3: CASSRRTGEGTYEQYF. The CDR3 DNA follows: TGCGCCAGCAGCAGGAGGACAGGGGAAGGCACCTACGAGCAGTACTTC.

The chain has TRBV16 and TRBJ1-2; D remains ambiguous. Germline values: CDR1 KGHSY, CDR2 FQNENV. V shed 3 bases and J shed 4 bases, with 9 bases lying between them. This CDR3 has 13 amino acids. The CDR3 sequence: CASSHTQSYGYTF. In nucleotides, the CDR3 is TGTGCCAGCAGCCATACACAAAGCTATGGCTACACCTTC.